This section outlines one TCR beta chain sequence together with its context. Method: immunoSEQ multiplex PCR; TCRdb's copy keeps in-frame clones and lacks some. This table holds 130,000 or so clones, about 89% found once. This record belongs to a study of blood T cell repertoires in COVID-19. The sequenced material came from peripheral blood. The receptor comes from a man aged 55 to 70 with COVID-19, enrolled during active disease.

The CDR3 protein is CASSLDSGFRTTDTQYF. CDR3 DNA sequence: TGTGCCAGCAGTCTAGACTCAGGGTTTCGCACCACAGATACGCAGTATTTT. V and J are TRBV28 and TRBJ2-3, with D possibly TRBD1 on 5 matching bases. The CDR3 consists of 17 residues. V lost 5 bases and J 2 bases, leaving 20 bases between the germline ends. From germline, CDR1 is MDHEN and CDR2 SYDVKM.